These T cell receptor beta chains were read from a single sample in a study of vaccination effects on CD4 cells after COVID-19. Method: immunoSEQ multiplex PCR; TCRdb's copy keeps in-frame clones and lacks some. Seen here are 64,000 or so clones, 78% observed once, and the top ten hold roughly 2%. Antigens of these TCRs are unknown. The source was CD4+ T cells from PBMCs cultured with HCoV-OC43 spike peptides, collected after COVID-19 vaccination. The origin of the receptors is a human donor who received a COVID-19 vaccine. Both conserved end residues are part of each CDR3. Fields, in order: J gene, V gene, D gene, clone size, CDR3 protein, CDR3 DNA. A D gene is named only where the DNA matches it firmly. Not every row has a clone size; where given, it reads once, few, many or a size class.

TRBJ1-6 TRBV7-2 TRBD1 few CASSFGDRVSPLHF TGTGCCAGCAGCTTTGGGGACAGGGTTTCACCCCTCCACTTT
TRBJ2-5 TRBV7-8 - - CASSFGLQETQYF TGTGCCAGCAGCTTCGGACTACAAGAGACCCAGTACTTC
TRBJ2-3 TRBV11-2 - - CASSFGRNTQYF TGTGCCAGCAGCTTCGGACGTAATACGCAGTATTTT
TRBJ1-5 TRBV5-8 - - CASSLGFSQPQHF TGTGCCAGCAGCTTGGGTTTCAGCCAGCCCCAGCATTTT
TRBJ1-1 TRBV6-5 TRBD1 few CASRQGGGTEAFF TGTGCCAGCAGACAGGGGGGCGGCACTGAAGCTTTCTTT
TRBJ2-5 TRBV2 - - CASSEGYQETQYF TGTGCCAGCAGTGAGGGATACCAAGAGACCCAGTACTTC
TRBJ2-3 TRBV9 - - CASSVGGGRGDTQYF TGTGCCAGCAGCGTAGGCGGGGGCCGGGGAGATACGCAGTATTTT
TRBJ1-1 TRBV30 - few CASHYGRLNTEAFF TGTGCCAGCCACTACGGACGGCTGAACACTGAAGCTTTCTTT
TRBJ1-3 TRBV11-2 - - CASSLLGGGNTIYF TGTGCCAGCAGCTTGTTAGGCGGTGGAAACACCATATATTTT
TRBJ2-5 TRBV7-8 TRBD2 - CASSRSGLETQYF TGTGCCAGCAGCCGTAGCGGGTTAGAGACCCAGTACTTC
TRBJ1-2 TRBV6-2/TRBV6-3 TRBD1 few CASSKGQTYGYTF TGTGCCAGCAGTAAGGGACAGACCTATGGCTACACCTTC
TRBJ2-3 TRBV5-1 - - CASSLAAVSTDTQYF TGCGCCAGCAGCTTGGCCGCAGTTAGCACAGATACGCAGTATTTT
TRBJ1-2 TRBV6-5 TRBD1 - CASSRNRGDYGYTF TGTGCCAGCAGCCGAAACAGGGGGGACTATGGCTACACCTTC
TRBJ2-1 TRBV30 - - CAWSLLLDSLSSNEQFF TGTGCCTGGAGTCTCCTCTTAGACAGCCTTTCAAGCAATGAGCAGTTCTTC
TRBJ2-1 TRBV24-1 - - CATSQSSSGNEQFF TGTGCCACCAGTCAAAGCTCCTCGGGGAATGAGCAGTTCTTC
TRBJ2-5 TRBV6-6 - once CASSYGVSKTQYF TGTGCCAGCAGTTATGGGGTTTCGAAGACCCAGTACTTC
TRBJ1-5 TRBV15 - few CATSKGRSYQPQHF TGTGCCACCAGCAAGGGCAGGAGTTATCAGCCCCAGCATTTT
TRBJ2-3 TRBV27 TRBD2 few CASSLSTSGVADTQYF TGTGCCAGCAGTTTATCTACTAGCGGGGTGGCAGATACGCAGTATTTT
TRBJ2-3 TRBV6-6 TRBD2 once CASSLAGTSTDTQYF TGTGCCAGCAGTCTAGCGGGCACTAGCACAGATACGCAGTATTTT
TRBJ1-4 TRBV4-1 - - CASSQSQGYNEKLFF TGCGCCAGCAGCCAAAGCCAGGGTTATAATGAAAAACTGTTTTTT
TRBJ2-1 TRBV6-1 TRBD2 - CASSEGPRAGDEQFF TGTGCCAGCAGTGAAGGCCCCCGAGCGGGGGATGAGCAGTTCTTC
TRBJ1-2 TRBV6-2/TRBV6-3 - - CASSPGYGYTF TGTGCCAGCAGCCCAGGTTATGGCTACACCTTC
TRBJ1-6 TRBV6-5 - - CASSYGSSPLHF TGTGCCAGCAGTTATGGGTCTTCACCCCTCCACTTT
TRBJ1-5 TRBV2 - - CASSEAERRYSNQPQHF TGTGCCAGCAGTGAGGCAGAGAGGAGATATAGCAATCAGCCCCAGCATTTT
TRBJ2-2 TRBV14 TRBD2 once CASSQGLAGTGELFF TGTGCCAGCAGCCAAGGGCTAGCGGGGACCGGGGAGCTGTTTTTT
TRBJ1-5 TRBV14 - once CASSQQGGHQPQHF TGTGCCAGCAGCCAACAAGGGGGACATCAGCCCCAGCATTTT
TRBJ1-1 TRBV3-1/TRBV3-2 - - CASSQDFRGSDTEAFF TGTGCCAGCAGCCAAGACTTTAGGGGATCGGACACTGAAGCTTTCTTT
TRBJ2-5 TRBV12-5 - - CASGSPDETQYF TGTGCTAGTGGTTCCCCCGATGAGACCCAGTACTTC
TRBJ1-1 TRBV4-1 - few CASSQVRGQGDTEAFF TGCGCCAGCAGCCAAGTCCGTGGGCAGGGAGACACTGAAGCTTTCTTT
TRBJ2-1 TRBV10-3 TRBD1 - CATGDRVFNEQFF TGTGCCACCGGGGACAGGGTATTCAATGAGCAGTTCTTC
TRBJ2-1 TRBV6-5 - - CASSFDRRGYNEQFF TGTGCCAGCAGTTTCGACAGGAGAGGGTACAATGAGCAGTTCTTC
TRBJ2-2 TRBV7-7 - few CASSRSGANTGELFF TGTGCCAGCAGCCGGTCGGGGGCCAACACCGGGGAGCTGTTTTTT
TRBJ1-5 TRBV5-1 - - CASSFERSSNQPQHF TGCGCCAGCAGCTTTGAGAGATCTAGCAATCAGCCCCAGCATTTT
TRBJ1-1 TRBV29-1 - - CSVVRPWDTEAFF TGCAGCGTTGTGCGCCCTTGGGACACTGAAGCTTTCTTT
TRBJ1-4 TRBV6-5 TRBD1 - CASSWGDRVLEKLFF TGTGCCAGCAGTTGGGGGGACAGGGTACTTGAAAAACTGTTTTTT
TRBJ2-1 TRBV19 TRBD2 - CASSISASGVKYNEQFF TGTGCCAGTAGTATTTCGGCTAGCGGGGTCAAATACAATGAGCAGTTCTTC
TRBJ2-4 TRBV7-9 - - CASSEVAKNIQYF TGTGCCAGCTCGGAGGTAGCCAAAAACATTCAGTACTTC
TRBJ1-5 TRBV20-1 - - CSASGGGNQPQHF TGCAGTGCTAGTGGGGGAGGCAATCAGCCCCAGCATTTT
TRBJ1-5 TRBV24-1 - - CATSDSLGRAGNQPQHF TGTGCCACCAGTGATTCTCTAGGCAGGGCAGGCAATCAGCCCCAGCATTTT
TRBJ1-6 TRBV18 - - CASSPLGSGNSPLHF TGTGCCAGCTCACCACTGGGTAGCGGGAATTCACCCCTCCACTTT
TRBJ2-5 TRBV12-3/TRBV12-4 - - CASSFARETQYF TGTGCCAGCAGTTTTGCGCGGGAGACCCAGTACTTC
TRBJ2-3 TRBV11-2 TRBD1 - CASSHLGTASTDTQYF TGTGCCAGCAGCCATCTTGGGACAGCTAGCACAGATACGCAGTATTTT
TRBJ1-1 TRBV10-2 TRBD1 - CASTEGRTGQGNTEAFF TGCGCCAGCACCGAGGGGAGGACAGGGCAAGGGAACACTGAAGCTTTCTTT
TRBJ1-2 TRBV28 TRBD1 few CASTKDRVRGYTF TGTGCCAGCACCAAAGACAGGGTGCGTGGCTACACCTTC
TRBJ1-3 TRBV5-1 - - CASWREGGNTIYF TGCGCCAGCTGGAGGGAAGGAGGAAACACCATATATTTT
TRBJ2-3 TRBV10-1 - - CASSRRLQGEHTSTDTQYF TGCGCCAGCAGTCGACGACTCCAAGGCGAACATACTAGCACAGATACGCAGTATTTT
TRBJ1-5 TRBV2 - few CASSGNTEQPQHF TGTGCCAGCAGTGGTAATACCGAACAGCCCCAGCATTTT
TRBJ1-1 TRBV14 - - CASSPFLSGTEAFF TGTGCCAGCAGCCCCTTCTTATCGGGCACTGAAGCTTTCTTT
TRBJ2-5 TRBV2 TRBD2 few CASSDQRGGQETQYF TGTGCCAGCAGTGACCAGCGGGGGGGACAAGAGACCCAGTACTTC
TRBJ1-1 TRBV5-6 - - CASSLDGPGEVNTEAFF TGTGCCAGCAGCTTGGATGGCCCAGGGGAGGTGAACACTGAAGCTTTCTTT
TRBJ1-2 TRBV7-2 - - CASSLKIEGRYGYTF TGTGCCAGCAGCCTCAAGATTGAAGGGCGATATGGCTACACCTTC
TRBJ1-5 TRBV18 - once CASAQGFSNQPQHF TGTGCCAGCGCACAGGGTTTCAGCAATCAGCCCCAGCATTTT
TRBJ1-1 TRBV7-9 - - CASTLSSNTEAFF TGTGCCAGCACCCTTTCCTCTAACACTGAAGCTTTCTTT
TRBJ1-2 TRBV7-9 - - CASSRDGIYGYTF TGTGCCAGCAGCCGCGACGGCATCTATGGCTACACCTTC
TRBJ2-2 TRBV29-1 - - CSGSTTNTGELFF TGCAGCGGCTCTACAACGAACACCGGGGAGCTGTTTTTT
TRBJ2-1 TRBV6-1 TRBD1 - CASSVGQGALLYYNEQFF TGTGCCAGCAGTGTAGGACAGGGGGCCCTTCTTTACTACAATGAGCAGTTCTTC
TRBJ2-5 TRBV18 - - CASSPIHGLQETQYF TGTGCCAGCTCACCCATACACGGGTTACAAGAGACCCAGTACTTC
TRBJ1-1 TRBV7-3 - - CATAVKGDTEAFF TGTGCCACCGCGGTTAAGGGTGACACTGAAGCTTTCTTT